One and the same sample provided the 17 T cell receptor beta chains below, sequenced in a study of cytomegalovirus exposure and HLA in healthy donors. Primers: 60 Vbeta forward and 13 Jbeta reverse. TCRdb's copy holds only in-frame clones and misses some; the assay was immunoSEQ multiplex PCR. The data hold nearly 70,000 clones, with about 73% observed a single time. Material: PBMCs. The receptors were gathered from a woman between 55 and 75 years old in good health and CMV-seropositive.

This chain joins TRBV2 and TRBJ2-2, with 10 bases that match TRBD2. The CDR3 is 16 residues long. V shed 5 bases, J shed 0 bases, and the junction held 3 bases outside the gene matches. Germline loops: CDR1 SNHLY, CDR2 FYNNEI. The CDR3: CASSRTSGTNTGELFF. The CDR3 DNA follows: TGTGCCAGCAGTCGGACTAGCGGTACGAACACCGGGGAGCTGTTTTTT. The full variable domain, with the rest looked up from reference TRBV2 and TRBJ2-2, is EPEVTQTPSHQVTQMGQEVILRCVPISNHLYFYWYRQILGQKVEFLVSFYNNEISEKSEIFDDQFSVERPDGSNFTLKIRSTKLEDSAMYFCASSRTSGTNTGELFFGEGSRLTVL.

The rearrangement links TRBV29-1 to TRBJ1-1; D remains unclear. V shed 7 bases and J shed 4 bases, with 13 bases lying between them. Germline CDR1 and CDR2: SQVTM and ANQGSEA. The CDR3 spans 12 residues. The CDR3: CSASGNPTEAFF. The DNA for the CDR3 is TGCAGCGCCAGCGGGAATCCCACTGAAGCTTTCTTT.

The chain is built from TRBV4-1 and TRBJ2-1; 9 positions agree with TRBD1. The CDR3 length is 17 residues. Germline CDR1 MGHRA, CDR2 YSYEKL. The V gene end was trimmed by 5 bases and the J gene end by 3 bases; junction bases not matched to a gene: 11. Here the CDR3 DNA reads TGCGCCAGCAGCTACTCGATTACAGGGGGCAGCTACAATGAGCAGTTCTTC. The encoded protein is CASSYSITGGSYNEQFF.

This clone was observed a few times. This chain connects TRBV19 to TRBJ1-3; the D gene is possibly TRBD1 (6 bases). The CDR3 consists of 13 residues. V lost 6 bases to trimming and J lost 4 bases, with 10 bases between them. Germline values: CDR1 LNHDA, CDR2 SQIVND (reference sequence). This CDR3 is CASSHRDGNTIYF. The CDR3 nucleotides read TGTGCCAGTAGCCACAGGGACGGAAACACCATATATTTT. The variable domain in full, with the rest retrieved from reference TRBV19 and TRBJ1-3, is DGGITQSPKYLFRKEGQNVTLSCEQNLNHDAMYWYRQDPGQGLRLIYYSQIVNDFQKGDIAEGYSVSREKKESFPLTVTSAQKNPTAFYLCASSHRDGNTIYFGEGSWLTVV.

This chain joins TRBV5-1 and TRBJ2-7, with D uncertain. Germline assignment: CDR1 SGHRS and CDR2 YFSETQ. CDR3 length equals 13 residues. Trimming pared 0 bases from V and 2 bases from J, leaving 6 bases between. CDR3 nucleotide sequence: TGCGCCAGCAGCTTGGACGGTGCCTACGAGCAGTACTTC. It translates to CASSLDGAYEQYF.

The rearrangement links TRBV7-3 to TRBJ1-6, with D possibly being TRBD1 (5 bases). Germline V gives CDR1 SGHTA, CDR2 FQGTGA. CDR3 length: 14 amino acids. V was shortened by 4 bases and J by 10 bases, with 14 bases between the two germline ends. CDR3 sequence (DNA): TGTGCCAGCAGCTCCGGGTGGGGCCGGTCACCCCTCCACTTT. Translating it yields CASSSGWGRSPLHF.

V is TRBV7-3 and J is TRBJ1-2; TRBD1 aligns across 7 bases. V was clipped by 5 bases and J by 8 bases; unmatched bases: 14. The CDR3 is 15 amino acids. Germline CDR1 SGHTA, CDR2 FQGTGA. The DNA for the CDR3 is TGTGCCAGCAGCCCACCCCCGACAGGGTTCGGGGGCTACACCTTC. Protein product: CASSPPPTGFGGYTF.

This clone was observed many times. The chain uses TRBV9 and TRBJ2-1; the match to TRBD2 covers 12 bases. This CDR3 is 18 amino acids long. J lost 7 bases, V lost 3 bases, and 14 bases had no gene match. Germline V gene lookup returns CDR1 SGDLS and CDR2 YYNGEE. The CDR3 protein is CASSGPLAGGQGVNEQFF. In DNA form, the CDR3 reads TGTGCCAGCAGCGGCCCGCTAGCGGGGGGGCAAGGTGTGAATGAGCAGTTCTTC.

In its sample, this clone was seen a few times. The chain is built from TRBV15 and TRBJ2-2; D is uncertain. V shed 0 bases and J shed 6 bases, with 11 bases lying between them. The germline V gene encodes CDR1 LNHNV and CDR2 YYDKDF (reference sequence). The CDR3 consists of 15 residues. The CDR3 DNA is TGTGCCACCAGCAGAGATGTGACAAAAGCCGGGGAGCTGTTTTTT. This encodes CATSRDVTKAGELFF.

This clone was recorded many times. The chain combines TRBV5-1 with TRBJ2-1, with TRBD1 identical over 9 bases. This CDR3 contains 15 residues. V lost 4 bases, J lost 6 bases, and 8 bases stayed unmatched. Germline loops: CDR1 SGHRS, CDR2 YFSETQ. CDR3 residues: CASSPSGTGPNEQFF. As DNA, the CDR3 is TGCGCCAGCAGCCCGTCCGGGACAGGGCCCAATGAGCAGTTCTTC.

Here the CDR3 reads CASSSRTGATEAFF. For the CDR3, the DNA is TGTGCCAGCAGCTCAAGAACAGGGGCAACTGAAGCTTTCTTT. The chain couples TRBV9 to TRBJ1-1; 7 bases agree with TRBD1. CDR1 and CDR2 (germline): SGDLS, YYNGEE. The CDR3 is 14 residues long. Trimming cost V 4 bases and J 5 bases; bases outside gene matches: 8.

This clone was picked up one time. The gene calls are TRBV5-1 and TRBJ1-6, with D uncertain. V lost 0 bases and J 8 bases, leaving 3 bases between the germline ends. CDR3 length equals 12 residues. Germline values: CDR1 SGHRS, CDR2 YFSETQ. CDR3 protein: CASSLADSPLHF. In DNA, the CDR3 is TGCGCCAGCAGCTTGGCTGATTCACCCCTCCACTTT.

J is TRBJ2-7 and V is TRBV7-9; 7 nucleotides match TRBD2. The germline CDR1 and CDR2 sequences are SEHNR and FQNEAQ (reference sequence). CDR3 length equals 15 residues. The V segment lost 3 bases and the J segment 0 bases; nucleotides outside the gene matches: 5. Here the CDR3 DNA reads TGTGCCAGCAGCTTCGGGCGGGACTACTCCTACGAGCAGTACTTC. Protein product: CASSFGRDYSYEQYF. Full variable domain (remainder filled in from reference TRBV7-9 and TRBJ2-7): DTGVSQNPRHKITKRGQNVTFRCDPISEHNRLYWYRQTLGQGPEFLTYFQNEAQLEKSRLLSDRFSAERPKGSFSTLEIQRTEQGDSAMYLCASSFGRDYSYEQYFGPGTRLTVT.

The chain carries TRBV15 and TRBJ1-2, with D unclear. Germline V CDR1 and CDR2: LNHNV, YYDKDF (reference sequence). The CDR3 runs 14 residues. The V end was cut by 4 bases, the J end by 2 bases, with 11 bases between. The CDR3 nucleotides are TGTGCCACCAGCATTGGCGGACTAAACTATGGCTACACCTTC. It specifies CATSIGGLNYGYTF.

The gene calls are TRBV2 and TRBJ2-5; 13 nucleotides match TRBD2. V was clipped by 5 bases and J by 8 bases; unmatched bases: 11. The CDR3 is made up of 16 amino acids. CDR1 is SNHLY and CDR2 is FYNNEI in the germline V gene. CDR3 protein: CASSMWTSGGASTQYF. The CDR3 DNA is TGTGCCAGCAGTATGTGGACTAGCGGGGGAGCGAGTACCCAGTACTTC.

This rearrangement joins TRBV5-4 to TRBJ2-1; perhaps TRBD1 as D (6 bases). The CDR3 runs 13 residues. V lost 4 bases and J 7 bases, leaving 12 bases between the germline ends. The germline V gene has CDR1 SGHNT and CDR2 YYREEE (reference sequence). CDR3 nucleotides: TGTGCCAGCAGCCCCACAACAGGGAATGAGCAGTTCTTC. Its translation is CASSPTTGNEQFF.

V usage is TRBV11-2 and J usage is TRBJ2-2; 14 bases fit TRBD2. The V gene end was trimmed by 6 bases and the J gene end by 3 bases; junction bases not matched to a gene: 12. The germline V gene has CDR1 SGHAT and CDR2 FQNNGV. This CDR3 is built from 19 residues. The CDR3 sequence: CASRGTGTSGSRYTGELFF. As DNA, the CDR3 is TGTGCCAGCAGGGGAACCGGGACTAGCGGGAGTCGGTACACCGGGGAGCTGTTTTTT.